The TCR beta chain described here comes from a study of cytomegalovirus exposure and HLA in healthy donors. Overall study: The 120 validation repertoires and the approximately 630 first-cohort repertoires shared a platform, a later analysis reported. General study findings and limits: Both high specificity and high sensitivity reportedly marked the classifier's diagnosis of cytomegalovirus status. In vitro data verified a few CMV-associated chains as specific for CMV antigens.

TCRdb's copy holds only in-frame clones and misses some; the assay was immunoSEQ multiplex PCR. The sample lists some 76,000 clones, roughly 95% seen once, with approximately 3.4% in the top ten. The CDR3 consists of 15 residues. Germline CDR1 and CDR2: MDHEN and SYDVKM. V shed 4 bases and J 4 bases; nucleotides not matched to a gene: 8. Worth noting for this clone: The antigen is undetermined.

The sample comprised PBMCs. The V call is TRBV28, the J call TRBJ1-1, with 8 bases matching TRBD1. The TCR was taken from a woman aged 18-35 years in good health and CMV-seropositive. The CDR3 loop reads CASSSDRVWITEAFF. CDR3 DNA: TGTGCCAGCAGTTCGGACAGGGTATGGATCACTGAAGCTTTCTTT.